Shown below are 10 T cell receptor beta chains from a single sample sequenced in a study of CD8 T cells in ankylosing spondylitis. Each CDR3 protein gets one entry after TCRdb re-called the 5' RACE reads with MiXCR. The sample records approximately 210,000 distinct CDR3 sequences, about 13% being singletons. The sequenced sample was blood, either unsorted or a sorted T cell fraction (not recorded which). These receptors all come from a male donor with ankylosing spondylitis or in good health (not recorded which).

CDR3 DNA sequence: TGTGCCAGCAGTGGGAGCGGGACAGGGGATTCACCCCTCCACTTT. Its translation is CASSGSGTGDSPLHF. This chain links TRBV2 with TRBJ1-6, with TRBD1 identical over 10 bases. The CDR3 runs to 15 residues. Per germline, CDR1 SNHLY and CDR2 FYNNEI. V was pared by 4 bases and J by 8 bases, with 5 bases of the junction left unmatched. Drawing the rest from reference TRBV2 and TRBJ1-6, the complete variable domain is EPEVTQTPSHQVTQMGQEVILRCVPISNHLYFYWYRQILGQKVEFLVSFYNNEISEKSEIFDDQFSVERPDGSNFTLKIRSTKLEDSAMYFCASSGSGTGDSPLHFGNGTRLTVT.

This clonotype was found many times. The rearrangement joins TRBV12-3 or TRBV12-4 to TRBJ1-2; D possibly corresponds to TRBD1 (5 bases). The CDR3 totals 15 residues. The germline V and J ends were trimmed by 7 bases and 4 bases, with 19 bases remaining between them. The CDR3: CASIIPTGRVYGYTF. The CDR3 DNA reads as TGTGCCAGCATCATACCGACGGGACGGGTCTATGGCTACACCTTC.

A note on this clonotype: The conserved phenylalanine or tryptophan normally closing the CDR3 is absent here, so this likely arose from a read error. No DNA is shown, since the ends of the CDR3 on it are uncertain; the CDR3 is the one TCRdb lists. The chain joins TRBV6-1 to TRBJ2-3; the table's D call, TRBD2, has no DNA check behind it. Germline-derived CDR1 and CDR2 are MNHNS and SASEGT. The CDR3 is 8 amino acids long, termini counted. The CDR3 loop is CASRDTRL.

This clonotype was found a few times. The chain recombines TRBV6-1 with TRBJ1-1; 9 bases map to TRBD1. The CDR3 consists of 15 residues. The V gene's germline CDR1 is MNHNS and CDR2 SASEGT. Losses at the gene ends were 7 bases for V and 5 bases for J; bases not matched to a gene: 11. This CDR3 reads CASKLEQGARTEAFF. CDR3 coding DNA: TGTGCCAGCAAGCTAGAACAGGGGGCGAGGACTGAAGCTTTCTTT.

The chain links TRBV4-1 to TRBJ1-1; D might be TRBD1 (6 bases). The CDR3 totals 15 residues. V was cut by 5 bases and J by 4 bases, with 17 bases left in between. The germline CDR1 and CDR2 sequences are MGHRA and YSYEKL. The CDR3 is CASSSHPSDSTEAFF. In nucleotides, the CDR3 is TGCGCCAGCAGCTCCCACCCCTCGGACAGCACTGAAGCTTTCTTT.

In this sample, this clonotype turned up many times. CDR3 loop: CASSFPVGAAENTEAFF. The CDR3 DNA sequence: TGTGCCAGCAGCTTCCCGGTGGGAGCGGCGGAGAACACTGAAGCTTTCTTT. The rearrangement joins TRBV11-2 to TRBJ1-1; D unresolved. CDR3 length: 17 residues. Per the germline V gene, CDR1 is SGHAT and CDR2 is FQNNGV. V dropped 3 bases and J dropped 1 base, with 18 bases sitting between them.

This clonotype was seen repeatedly, ten times or more. The chain recombines TRBV29-1 with TRBJ2-3; 9 bases are a match to TRBD1. The CDR3 is 14 residues long. Germline-derived CDR1 and CDR2 are SQVTM and ANQGSEA. The V segment lost 2 bases and the J segment 9 bases; nucleotides outside the gene matches: 9. CDR3 sequence: CSVERPGTGNTQYF. As DNA, the CDR3 is TGCAGCGTTGAACGTCCCGGGACAGGGAACACGCAGTATTTT.

V usage is TRBV6-1 and J usage is TRBJ1-3; 7 nucleotides align to TRBD1. Germline CDR1 and CDR2: MNHNS and SASEGT. J was trimmed by 0 bases and V by 3 bases; bases with no gene match: 11. CDR3 length: 18 amino acids. The CDR3 region is CASSDQQWDSLSGNTIYF. As DNA, the CDR3 is TGTGCCAGCAGTGATCAACAATGGGACAGCCTCTCTGGAAACACCATATATTTT.

This clonotype was observed many times. CDR3 DNA: TGCGCCAGCAGCTTGACGGGCTTGGGGAACACTGAAGCTTTCTTT. It encodes CASSLTGLGNTEAFF. The rearrangement joins TRBV5-1 to TRBJ1-1; D is unresolved. CDR1 is SGHRS and CDR2 is YFSETQ in the germline V gene. V lost 1 base and J 1 base, leaving 11 bases between the germline ends. This CDR3 is built from 15 residues.

The rearrangement uses TRBV27 and TRBJ2-1; tentatively, D is TRBD2 (6 bases). V was cut by 6 bases and J by 7 bases, with 22 bases left in between. This CDR3 contains 16 residues. The germline V gene has CDR1 MNHEY and CDR2 SMNVEV (reference sequence). CDR3 sequence reads: CASSPARGKGENEQFF. CDR3 sequence (DNA): TGTGCCAGCAGCCCGGCACGGGGGAAAGGAGAAAATGAGCAGTTCTTC.